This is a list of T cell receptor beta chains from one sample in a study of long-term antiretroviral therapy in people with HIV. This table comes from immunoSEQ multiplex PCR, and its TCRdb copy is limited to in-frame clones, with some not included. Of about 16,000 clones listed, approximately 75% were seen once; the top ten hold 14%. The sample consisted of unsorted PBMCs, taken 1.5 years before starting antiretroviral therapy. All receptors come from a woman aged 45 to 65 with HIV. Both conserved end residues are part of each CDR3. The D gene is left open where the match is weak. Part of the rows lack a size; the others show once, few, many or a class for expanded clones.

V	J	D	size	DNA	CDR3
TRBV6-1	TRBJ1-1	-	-	TGTGCCAGCAGGAGTGTTGGGGGTAGGAAGGAAGCTTTCTTT	CASRSVGGRKEAFF
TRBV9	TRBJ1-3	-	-	TGTGCCAGCAGCGTAGGAGGGGGAAACACCATATATTTT	CASSVGGGNTIYF
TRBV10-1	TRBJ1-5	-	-	TGCGCCAATAGGACAGATAGGCAGCCCCAGCATTTT	CANRTDRQPQHF
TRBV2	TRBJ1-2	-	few	TGTGCCAGCCTCACGGACAGCCCACTCTATGGCTACACCTTC	CASLTDSPLYGYTF
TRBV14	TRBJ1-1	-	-	TGTGCCAGCAGCCGGGTCAGGGCCTCCGGGAACACTGAAGCTTTCTTT	CASSRVRASGNTEAFF
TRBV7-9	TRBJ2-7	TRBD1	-	TGTGCCAGCAGCTCTAGACAGGGGGATCTCTACGAGCAGTACTTC	CASSSRQGDLYEQYF
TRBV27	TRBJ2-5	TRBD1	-	TGTGCCAGCAGTTTTTCGACAGGGGAGGAAGAGACCCAGTACTTC	CASSFSTGEEETQYF
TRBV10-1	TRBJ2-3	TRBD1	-	TGCGCCAGCAGTGAGTGGACAGGCCGCACAGATACGCAGTATTTT	CASSEWTGRTDTQYF
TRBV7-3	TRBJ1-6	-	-	TGTGCCAGCAGCCCAGACAGGAATTCACCCCTCCACTTT	CASSPDRNSPLHF
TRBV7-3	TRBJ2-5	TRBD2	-	TGTGCCAGCAGCCCTATAGCGGGGCCCCAAGAGACCCAGTACTTC	CASSPIAGPQETQYF
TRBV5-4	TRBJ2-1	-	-	TGTGCCAGCAGCGTCGGACTCAACAATGAGCAGTTCTTC	CASSVGLNNEQFF
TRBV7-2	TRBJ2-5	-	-	TGTGCCAGCAGCTTAGAACTAGTAGAGACCCAGTACTTC	CASSLELVETQYF
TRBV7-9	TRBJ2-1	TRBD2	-	TGTGCCAGCAGCTGGAGTACTAGCGGGGGGGCCATATCACGGGAGCAGTTCTTC	CASSWSTSGGAISREQFF
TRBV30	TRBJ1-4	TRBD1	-	TGTGCCTGGAGTGGGACAGGGGGCACTAATGAAAAACTGTTTTTT	CAWSGTGGTNEKLFF
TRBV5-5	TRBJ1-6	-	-	TGTGCCAGCAGCCAGATAGGGGCCTATAATTCACCCCTCCACTTT	CASSQIGAYNSPLHF
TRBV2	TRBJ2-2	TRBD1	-	TGTGCCAGCAGCTCGGGACAGCCCACCGGGGAGCTGTTTTTT	CASSSGQPTGELFF
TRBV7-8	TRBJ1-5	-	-	TGTGCCAGCAGCATTTCCGGGACGGGAAATCAGCCCCAGCATTTT	CASSISGTGNQPQHF
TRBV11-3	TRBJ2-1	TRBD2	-	TGTGCCAGCAGTTCGGGACTAGCGGGGGCCAACTCCTACAATGAGCAGTTCTTC	CASSSGLAGANSYNEQFF
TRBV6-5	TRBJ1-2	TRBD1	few	TGTGCCAGCAGCGGGACAGGGGCTTACTATGGCTACACCTTC	CASSGTGAYYGYTF
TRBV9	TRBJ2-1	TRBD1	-	TGTGCCAGCAGCGCGTTGACAGGGCCTAGCTCCTACAATGAGCAGTTCTTC	CASSALTGPSSYNEQFF
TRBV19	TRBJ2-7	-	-	TGTGCCAGTAGTATAGACCTTGGCTCGGAAACCTACGAGCAGTACTTC	CASSIDLGSETYEQYF
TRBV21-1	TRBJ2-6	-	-	TGTGCCAGCAGTCGACAGGGGAAGATCAACGTCCTGACTTTC	CASSRQGKINVLTF
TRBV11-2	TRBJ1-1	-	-	TGTGCCAGCAGCTTCGGGGGCCGGAACACTGAAGCTTTCTTT	CASSFGGRNTEAFF
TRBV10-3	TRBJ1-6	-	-	TGTGCCATCAGTGAGTCGGGTGGGGATAATTCACCCCTCCACTTT	CAISESGGDNSPLHF
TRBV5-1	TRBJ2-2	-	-	TGCGCCAGCAGTCCGGTGAACACCGGGGAGCTGTTTTTT	CASSPVNTGELFF
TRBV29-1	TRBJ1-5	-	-	TGCAGCGTTGTTCCGGAGGGCGATCAGCCCCAGCATTTT	CSVVPEGDQPQHF
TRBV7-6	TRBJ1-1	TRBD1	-	TGTGCCAGCAGCTTTAGTAGGGGGCAGGCTATGAACACTGAAGCTTTCTTT	CASSFSRGQAMNTEAFF
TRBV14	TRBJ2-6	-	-	TGTGCCAGCAGCCAAGGGCTGACCTCTGGGGCCAACGTCCTGACTTTC	CASSQGLTSGANVLTF
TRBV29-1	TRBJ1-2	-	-	TGCAGCGTTGAAGAGATAGCAGGGACGGGCTACACCTTC	CSVEEIAGTGYTF
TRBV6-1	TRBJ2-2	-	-	TGTGCCAGCCCGCGCCCTACGGGGAACACCGGGGAGCTGTTTTTT	CASPRPTGNTGELFF
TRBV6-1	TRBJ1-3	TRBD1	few	TGTGCCAGCAAACAGGGGGCTGGAAACACCATATATTTT	CASKQGAGNTIYF
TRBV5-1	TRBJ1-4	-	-	TGCGCCAGCAGCTTGGGCTTTGGACAGTTGAATGAAAAACTGTTTTTT	CASSLGFGQLNEKLFF
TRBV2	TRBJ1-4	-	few	TGTGCCAGCAGTAACAGGGTAGCTAATGAAAAACTGTTTTTT	CASSNRVANEKLFF
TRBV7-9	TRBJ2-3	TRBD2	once	TGTGCCAGCAGGGGAGGGACCCCTCGAGATACGCAGTATTTT	CASRGGTPRDTQYF
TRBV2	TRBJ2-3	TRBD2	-	TGTGCCAGCAATGGAGCGGGGGGTCGAGATACGCAGTATTTT	CASNGAGGRDTQYF
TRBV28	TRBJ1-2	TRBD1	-	TGTGCCATCGGGAGGGACAGGGGTCCCTATGGCTACACCTTC	CAIGRDRGPYGYTF
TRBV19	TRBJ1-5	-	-	TGTGCCAGTTCAGTCACGGGAAGCAATCAGCCCCAGCATTTT	CASSVTGSNQPQHF
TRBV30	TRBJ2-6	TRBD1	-	TGTGCCTGGAGTGTACAGGGGACCTGGGCGGCCAACGTCCTGACTTTC	CAWSVQGTWAANVLTF
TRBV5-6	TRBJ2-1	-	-	TGTGCCAGCAGCTTTTGGGGGGACTACAATGAGCAGTTCTTC	CASSFWGDYNEQFF
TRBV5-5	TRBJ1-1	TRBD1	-	TGTGCCAGCAGCCCAGCTCGAGACAGGGTTCAAAAAGCTTTCTTT	CASSPARDRVQKAFF
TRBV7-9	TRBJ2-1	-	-	TGTGCCAGCAGCTTAGTAGGCGGTTGGGGGGACTCCTACAATGAGCAGTTCTTC	CASSLVGGWGDSYNEQFF
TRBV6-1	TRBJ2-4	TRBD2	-	TGTGCCAGCAGTGACCCTAGCGGGGGGGCCAAAAACATTCAGTACTTC	CASSDPSGGAKNIQYF
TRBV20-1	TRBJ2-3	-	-	TGCAGCGGCGGCACAGATACGCAGTATTTT	CSGGTDTQYF
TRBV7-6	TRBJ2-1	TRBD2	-	TGTGCCAGCAGCCCCAGACTGACCGGGACTAACAACAATGAGCAGTTCTTC	CASSPRLTGTNNNEQFF
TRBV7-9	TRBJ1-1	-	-	TGTGCCAGCAGCCCAAGGGGGGAGAGGAACACTGAAGCTTTCTTT	CASSPRGERNTEAFF
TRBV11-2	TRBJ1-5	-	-	TGTGCCAGCAGCTTGGACAGCTCCGGTTTGGCCCAGCATTTT	CASSLDSSGLAQHF
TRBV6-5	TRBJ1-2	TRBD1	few	TGTGCCAGCACCCGACAGGGGATGGGTTATGGCTACACCTTC	CASTRQGMGYGYTF
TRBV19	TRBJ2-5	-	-	TGTGCCAGTAGTTTTAAAAAAGAGACCCAGTACTTC	CASSFKKETQYF
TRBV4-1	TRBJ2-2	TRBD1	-	TGCGCCAGCAGCCAATGGTTCGCAGGGGGCGACACCGGGGAGCTGTTTTTT	CASSQWFAGGDTGELFF